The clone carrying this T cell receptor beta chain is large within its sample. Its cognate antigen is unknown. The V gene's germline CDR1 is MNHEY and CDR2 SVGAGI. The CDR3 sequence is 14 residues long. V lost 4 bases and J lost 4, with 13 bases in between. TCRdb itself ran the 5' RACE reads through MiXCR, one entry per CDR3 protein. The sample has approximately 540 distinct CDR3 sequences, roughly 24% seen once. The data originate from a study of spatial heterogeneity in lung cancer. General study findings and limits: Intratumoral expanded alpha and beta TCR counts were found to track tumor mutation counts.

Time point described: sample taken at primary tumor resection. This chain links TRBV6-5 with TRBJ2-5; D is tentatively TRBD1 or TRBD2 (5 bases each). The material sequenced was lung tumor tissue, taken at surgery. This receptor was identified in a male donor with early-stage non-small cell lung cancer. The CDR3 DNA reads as TGTGCCAGCAGTTCCGGGACGGGCTCAGAGACCCAGTACTTC. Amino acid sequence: CASSSGTGSETQYF.